This T cell receptor (beta chain) was found in a study of blood T cells in healthy people across ages. Whole-study findings and limits: Investigators treated diversity estimates from one million T cells as underestimates. Bulk PBMC profiling left naive and antigen-experienced comparisons inconclusive. In these data, TCR beta diversity tracked strongly with naive T cell percentage.

There are 14 residues in the CDR3. V lost 3 bases to trimming and J lost 6 bases; unmatched junction nucleotides: 4. From germline, CDR1 is SNHLY and CDR2 FYNNEI. As regards this clonotype: The target antigen is unknown.

A second PCR of roughly 7 to 11 cycles used a sample-barcoded 5' primer and a J-beta primer mix. Each CDR3 protein gets one entry after TCRdb re-called the 5' RACE reads with MiXCR. The repertoire has fewer than 1 million distinct CDR3 sequences, about 42% of them found once; the top ten carry around 21%. The clonotype comes from a man in his sixties in good health. The sample taken for sequencing was blood. V usage is TRBV2 and J usage is TRBJ2-1; 8 bases align to TRBD2. The CDR3 protein is CASSERGAVNEQFF. The DNA of the CDR3 is TGTGCCAGCAGTGAGCGGGGGGCGGTCAATGAGCAGTTCTTC.